Listed here are 7 T cell receptor beta chains from one sample, sequenced in a study of blood T cell repertoires in COVID-19. Sequenced by immunoSEQ multiplex PCR; TCRdb stores in-frame clones only, minus some. Among roughly 300,000 clones listed, around four fifths were seen once. The source material was peripheral blood. The receptor set was obtained from a woman between 50 and 59 years old who had recovered from COVID-19.

In the case of this clone: Other nucleotide sequences in the sample specify the same CDR3. DNA of the CDR3: TGTGCCAGCAGCTTTCGAGGGGGCAATGAGCAGTTCTTC. Translated, it gives CASSFRGGNEQFF. This chain links TRBV7-2 with TRBJ2-1, with a possible D match to TRBD1 (6 bases). This CDR3 is 13 amino acids long. V was clipped by 3 bases and J by 6 bases, with 9 bases between them. From germline, CDR1 is SGHTA and CDR2 FQGNSA.

The sample holds a few counts of this clone. The chain employs TRBV30 and TRBJ2-7, with a weak D call TRBD2 (6 bases). CDR3 length: 14 residues. CDR1 is GTSNPN and CDR2 is SVGIG in the germline V gene (reference sequence). The V gene lost 3 bases and the J gene lost 3 bases, with 15 bases spanning the gap. In DNA form, the CDR3 reads TGTGCCTGGAGGGTGGGGACGGGAGACTACGAGCAGTACTTC. It specifies CAWRVGTGDYEQYF.

This clone was observed a few times. The V gene is TRBV12-5, the J gene TRBJ2-1; 10 nucleotides match TRBD2. Germline trimming cut 5 bases from V and 2 bases from J; bases unmatched to any gene: 9. The CDR3 runs to 17 residues. The V gene's germline CDR1 is LGHNT and CDR2 FRNRAP. The CDR3 sequence is CASGRPSGSNTYNEQFF. Written as DNA, the CDR3 is TGTGCTAGTGGTCGCCCTAGCGGGAGTAACACCTACAATGAGCAGTTCTTC.

CDR3 region: CASSRGTGHEQFF. The CDR3 nucleotides are TGCGCCAGCAGCCGTGGGACAGGGCATGAGCAGTTCTTC. The rearrangement uses TRBV4-3 and TRBJ2-1; 9 positions agree with TRBD1. CDR3 length: 13 residues. V lost 4 bases, J lost 8 bases, and 3 bases stayed unmatched. The germline gives CDR1 LGHNA, CDR2 YSLEER.

This chain uses TRBV9 with TRBJ2-6; D is undetermined. CDR3 size: 19 residues. Trimming removed 4 bases at V and 0 bases at J, with 20 bases between. The germline CDR1 and CDR2 sequences are SGDLS and YYNGEE. The CDR3 sequence: CASSPNPQATLSGANVLTF. Here the CDR3 DNA reads TGTGCCAGCAGCCCCAACCCCCAGGCGACCCTCTCTGGGGCCAACGTCCTGACTTTC.

This clone showed up just once. The chain employs TRBV5-5 and TRBJ1-1; 7 positions match TRBD1. V was pared by 1 base and J by 6 bases, with 6 bases of the junction left unmatched. The CDR3 totals 14 residues. Per the germline V gene, CDR1 is SGHKS and CDR2 is YYEKEE (reference sequence). The CDR3 is CASSLRDSVAEAFF. CDR3 sequence (DNA): TGTGCCAGCAGCTTGAGGGACAGTGTCGCTGAAGCTTTCTTT.

V gene TRBV19 combines with J gene TRBJ1-5; D might be TRBD1 (5 bases). This CDR3 has 15 residues. V was trimmed by 6 bases and J by 0 bases, leaving 12 bases between them. The germline CDR1 and CDR2 sequences are LNHDA and SQIVND (reference sequence). CDR3 sequence (DNA): TGTGCCAGTAGAAACCTGGGGGGTAGCAATCAGCCCCAGCATTTT. Protein: CASRNLGGSNQPQHF.